This T cell receptor beta chain was identified in a study of blood T cell repertoires in COVID-19. Study-level information: Acute and convalescent COVID-19 specimens originated in the United States, Italy and Spain. Sample material is recorded as cDNA or gDNA derived from T cells, B-cell-depleted T cells, or PBMCs.

The ends were cut back, 7 bases at V and 3 bases at J, with 14 bases in the middle. The V gene's germline CDR1 is SGHDT and CDR2 YYEEEE. The CDR3 consists of 15 residues. Authors' analysis steps: Amplification with reference gene primers provided the estimates of nucleated cell counts. Here immunoSEQ multiplex PCR was the method, and the copy in TCRdb shows in-frame clones only, minus some. D and trimming come from the DNA, and the V and J calls and clone size come from that table. The sample lists some 70,000 clones, around four fifths occurring once. The sequence was obtained from an older woman with acute or convalescent COVID-19. Source material: peripheral blood. The chain joins TRBV5-6 to TRBJ1-6; the D gene is possibly TRBD1 (5 bases). The CDR3 sequence is CASRKGAIYNSPLHF. The CDR3 region has the DNA TGTGCCAGCCGAAAAGGGGCGATCTATAATTCACCCCTCCACTTT.